The T cell receptor (beta chain) under discussion was sequenced for a study of response to subunit inactivated influenza vaccine. MiXCR, run by TCRdb on the RT-PCR reads, gives a single entry per CDR3 protein. The sample lists 800,000 or so distinct CDR3 sequences, 21% occurring once. This clonotype was seen more than once but under ten times. Its antigen remains unidentified. V was clipped by 5 bases and J by 2 bases; unmatched bases: 6. CDR1 and CDR2 from the germline V gene are SGHVS and FNYEAQ. The CDR3 contains 14 residues. Regarding the study as a whole: It was suggested by the authors that few new T cells are recruited by each seasonal influenza vaccination.

V gene TRBV7-6 combines with J gene TRBJ2-7; 7 bases fit TRBD1. This sample comprised PBMCs from blood, obtained more than 4 days after vaccination. The sequence was collected from a man in his fifties who received an inactivated influenza vaccine. For the CDR3, the DNA is TGTGCCAGCAGCCCGACAGGGAGCGCCTACGAGCAGTACTTC. The encoded protein is CASSPTGSAYEQYF.